This passage covers 16 T cell receptor beta chains from one sample sequenced in a study of spatial heterogeneity in lung cancer (dated by TCRdb to between 2019 and 2020). Overall results and qualifications from the work: The number of expanded intratumoral alpha and beta TCRs correlated with the tumor nonsynonymous mutation count.

The label giving this sample's time point can be read as: sample taken at primary tumor resection. The receptor library was made with 5' RACE. Instrument used: NextSeq 500. Clones were called with MiXCR by TCRdb after fastp trimmed the public reads at Q25, and only in-frame beta chains were retained. Rows merge per CDR3 protein into single entries with the most common DNA and genes. For this sample the table gives some 3,000 distinct CDR3 sequences, of which roughly an eighth were detected only once. About 23% of the sample is taken by the ten largest. No antigens are known for them. Here the sequenced sample was lung tumor tissue, taken at surgery. Every receptor here comes from a male donor with early-stage non-small cell lung cancer.

This clonotype rates as medium-sized. This chain connects TRBV20-1 to TRBJ2-7, with D maybe TRBD1 (5 bases). Trimming pared 1 base from V and 9 bases from J, leaving 13 bases between. This CDR3 has 12 amino acids. Germline values: CDR1 DFQATT, CDR2 SNEGSKA (reference sequence). Here the CDR3 reads CSARADTDMQYF. Here the CDR3 DNA reads TGCAGTGCTAGAGCGGACACGGATATGCAGTACTTC.

In its sample, this clonotype ranks as medium-sized. CDR3 DNA: TGTGCCAGTAGTATCCTCGGCGAAACCTACGAGCAGTACTTC. Translating it yields CASSILGETYEQYF. J is TRBJ2-7 and V is TRBV19; no firm D call. The germline CDR1 and CDR2 sequences are LNHDA and SQIVND (reference sequence). Trimming stripped 3 bases from V and 2 bases from J, with 11 bases between. The CDR3 is made up of 14 amino acids.

Comment on this clonotype: This may be a read error, as it is one base from a much larger clone. This chain joins TRBV7-9 and TRBJ2-7, with D possibly matching TRBD1 (5 bases). The CDR3 consists of 14 residues. Germline V gene data show CDR1 as SEHNR and CDR2 as FQNEAQ (reference sequence). CDR3 protein: CAGSPLDKGYEQYF. CDR3 DNA: TGTGCCGGCAGCCCGCTAGATAAGGGGTACGAGCAGTACTTC.

By sample share, this clonotype is medium-sized (0.01 to 0.1%). The chain couples TRBV28 to TRBJ1-6, with 7 nucleotides matching TRBD1. The V gene end was trimmed by 6 bases and the J gene end by 4 bases; junction bases not matched to a gene: 3. This CDR3 has 14 amino acids. Per germline, CDR1 MDHEN and CDR2 SYDVKM. The CDR3 region has the DNA TGTGCCAGCAGGCAGGGGGGATATAATTCACCCCTCCACTTT. As protein: CASRQGGYNSPLHF.

In this sample, this clonotype turned up a few times. The V call is TRBV7-2, the J call TRBJ2-7; TRBD2 matches 14 bases. The V segment lost 5 bases and the J segment 0 bases; nucleotides outside the gene matches: 12. CDR1 and CDR2 from the germline V gene are SGHTA and FQGNSA. This CDR3 contains 19 residues. Here the CDR3 DNA reads TGTGCCAGCAGCCCGGGACTAGCGGGGGCCGGGGGAAGCTCCTACGAGCAGTACTTC. This sequence encodes CASSPGLAGAGGSSYEQYF.

A remark on this clonotype: A read error may produce the germline difference seen at one junction end. The chain is built from TRBV29-1 and TRBJ2-4, with D maybe TRBD1 (5 bases). Germline values: CDR1 SQVTM, CDR2 ANQGSEA. The CDR3 length is 14 residues. CDR3 protein: CSVDHVRRTYLTDF. CDR3 sequence (DNA): TGCAGCGTTGACCACGTTAGAAGGACATACCTTACGGACTTC. Together with reference TRBV29-1 and TRBJ2-4, the CDR3 gives the full variable domain: SAVISQKPSRDICQRGTSLTIQCQVDSQVTMMFWYRQQPGQSLTLIATANQGSEATYESGFVIDKFPISRPNLTFSTLTVSNMSPEDSSIYLCSVDHVRRTYLTDFGAGTRLSVL.

Details on this clonotype: A read error may explain this, as a much larger clone is one base away. J is TRBJ2-1 and V is TRBV5-1, with TRBD2 matching over 13 bases. The V gene's germline CDR1 is SGHRS and CDR2 YFSETQ. The CDR3 consists of 17 residues. DNA for the CDR3: TGCGCCAGCAGCGCAGGACTAGCGGGAGACCCCTACAAAGAGCAGTTCTTC. The encoded protein is CASSAGLAGDPYKEQFF.

This clonotype is deemed medium-sized. The CDR3 spells CASSLGQLSNEQFF. For the CDR3, the DNA is TGTGCCAGCAGTCTGGGACAGTTATCCAATGAGCAGTTCTTC. The V and J genes are TRBV27 and TRBJ2-1, with TRBD1 matching over 7 bases. Germline V gene sequence: CDR1 MNHEY, CDR2 SMNVEV (reference sequence). V shed 5 bases, J shed 6 bases, and the junction held 7 bases outside the gene matches. The CDR3 is made up of 14 amino acids.

The chain joins TRBV23-1 to TRBJ2-7; either TRBD1 or TRBD2 may supply D (5 bases each). TRBV23-1 is an ORF for which the function is uncertain. V dropped 0 bases and J dropped 2 bases, with 20 bases sitting between them. CDR3 length: 18 amino acids. Here the CDR3 reads CASSQSVMGEGSPYEQYF. CDR3 coding DNA: TGCGCCAGCAGTCAATCAGTCATGGGGGAAGGGTCACCCTACGAGCAGTACTTC.

This clonotype has a count of ten or more. The rearrangement joins TRBV11-2 to TRBJ1-2, with D possibly matching TRBD1 (5 bases). V lost 1 base and J lost 8, with 8 bases in between. The CDR3 has 12 residues. From germline, CDR1 is SGHAT and CDR2 FQNNGV. CDR3 sequence reads: CASSLAGRGYTF. DNA of the CDR3: TGTGCCAGCAGCTTAGCAGGGAGGGGCTACACCTTC.

This clonotype has more than one count but fewer than ten. V gene TRBV3-1 combines with J gene TRBJ2-1; 7 bases are a match to TRBD2. The CDR3 has 17 amino acids. V was pared by 1 base and J by 7 bases, with 13 bases of the junction left unmatched. The germline V gene has CDR1 LGHDT and CDR2 YNNKEL (reference sequence). This CDR3 reads CASSQASGAGRRNEQFF. In nucleotides, the CDR3 is TGTGCCAGCAGCCAAGCTAGCGGAGCAGGTAGGCGAAATGAGCAGTTCTTC.

The genes are TRBV12-3 or TRBV12-4 and TRBJ2-7; no definite D call. The CDR3 loop spans 15 amino acids. Between the trimmed V and J ends, which lost 4 bases and 5 bases, there was a span of 18 bases. This CDR3 is CASSSPNLGVHEQYF. The CDR3 DNA reads TGTGCCAGCAGTTCCCCCAACCTCGGAGTGCACGAGCAGTACTTC.

This clonotype was observed a few times. This rearrangement joins TRBV5-4 to TRBJ1-6, with D possibly TRBD1 on 6 matching bases. The CDR3 runs 13 residues. V lost 3 bases and J 9 bases, leaving 10 bases between the germline ends. The germline V gene encodes CDR1 SGHNT and CDR2 YYREEE (reference sequence). For the CDR3, the DNA is TGTGCCAGCAGCTCCGGGGGGGCTTCACCCCTCCACTTT. This encodes CASSSGGASPLHF.

This clonotype has at least ten counts. V is TRBV5-4 and J is TRBJ2-7, with 8 bases fitting TRBD1. Germline lookup yields CDR1 SGHNT and CDR2 YYREEE (reference sequence). Germline trimming cut 3 bases from V and 2 bases from J; bases unmatched to any gene: 7. The CDR3 contains 15 residues. The CDR3 nucleotides read TGTGCCAGCAGCTCGACGGGACAGGCGACCTACGAGCAGTACTTC. Its translation: CASSSTGQATYEQYF.

This clonotype showed up just a few times. The chain carries TRBV12-3 or TRBV12-4 and TRBJ2-1; TRBD2 agrees at 14 bases. J was trimmed by 6 bases and V by 6 bases; bases with no gene match: 4. The CDR3 contains 15 residues. CDR3 nucleotides: TGTGCCAGCAGAAAGACTAGCGGGAGGGTCAATGAGCAGTTCTTC. This codes for CASRKTSGRVNEQFF.

By its share, this clonotype is large. The V gene is TRBV28, the J gene TRBJ1-2; possible D gene TRBD1, 6 bases. Germline values: CDR1 MDHEN, CDR2 SYDVKM. The V end lost 6 bases, the J end lost 2 bases, and 16 bases lay between the germline ends. This CDR3 has 15 residues. The CDR3 region is CASSPVGRGNYGYTF. CDR3 nucleotides: TGTGCCAGCAGCCCCGTGGGCAGGGGCAACTATGGCTACACCTTC.